What follows describes a single T cell receptor beta chain. Antigen unknown. Anyone with autoimmune disease history or systemic immunosuppression was excluded. Peripheral blood came from all dose cohorts at three timepoints. The repertoire was sequenced with immunoSEQ multiplex PCR; TCRdb's copy has only in-frame clones and lacks some. The sample lists tens of thousands of clones, around 90% occurring once. This specimen comes from a study of OX40 agonist ivuxolimab in advanced cancers. V shed 4 bases and J shed 7 bases, with 8 bases lying between them. The CDR3 runs 13 residues. Germline V CDR1 and CDR2: SEHNR, FQNEAQ (reference sequence). Study-level findings and limits: Both blood CD4+ and CD8+ T cells showed clonal growth by week 6 at 0.1 to 3.0 mg/kg. Part of the nonresponder group also had normalized T-cell clonal expansion that was low.

The sequence was obtained from an adult with an advanced solid tumor such as melanoma, head and neck, liver or kidney cancer. This specimen consisted of CD4+ or CD8+ T cells sorted from blood, obtained in a trial of the OX40 agonist ivuxolimab. The chain carries TRBV7-9 and TRBJ1-6; D uncertain. DNA of the CDR3: TGTGCCAGCAGCTCCTCCTTAAATTCACCCCTCCACTTT. This codes for CASSSSLNSPLHF.